This T cell receptor beta chain was identified during a study of blood T cell repertoires in COVID-19 (TCRdb year 2020). With respect to the entire study: Samples from collaborators originated in the United States, Italy and Spain and spanned both the acute and convalescent phases of COVID-19. The dataset comprised deeply sampled blood TCRbeta repertoires from subjects exposed to, actively infected with, or recovered from COVID-19. The repertoires were made available in a free public database intended to serve as a resource for research on the immune response to SARS-CoV-2. The samples were drawn from two sources: the first 160 participants of the ongoing ImmuneRACE study, and 950 to 1,500 subjects contributed by 6 global collaborators. The sample metadata nearly always contained a de-identified subject ID, COVID-19 status, age in years and sex. The prospective study material was composed of cDNA or gDNA derived from T cells, B-cell-depleted T cells, or PBMCs. Where HLA class I and class II types were available, the types were taken from metadata supplied by the sample provider, not from assay-based typing. Study-wide conclusions, independent of this receptor: How much clinical and demographic metadata was included differed by source and by participant, and the metadata was provided uncurated.

The immunoSEQ Assay, a bias-controlled multiplex PCR, was used to amplify TCRbeta CDR3 regions from genomic DNA. Under the source paper's analysis protocol: The number of nucleated cells in each sample was estimated from the amplification of reference gene primers within the assay. To quantify the absolute abundance of each unique TCRbeta CDR3 rearrangement, sequence reads were collapsed and filtered. For each sample, productive Simpson clonality was calculated as the square root of Simpson's diversity index across productive rearrangements. Entries here come from immuneACCESS through TCRdb and include only in-frame sequences with V and J called. Some clones fail to appear in such tables; in the studies checked, an unresolved V gene covers under half of the shortfall, and the cause of the remainder is unknown. D and trimming come from the DNA, and the V and J calls and clone size come from that table. Here the sample has around 150,000 clones; around 84% occur a single time. The top ten clonotypes cover under 9.5% of the sample.

Participants in the prospective study were aged about 18 to 100 years, lived in some 24 United States geographic areas, and enrolled through a virtual design. In the prospective study, cohorts were assigned on the basis of participant-reported clinical history obtained from a screening survey and a study questionnaire. Recovered participants in ImmuneRACE Cohort 3 were defined by two consecutive negative NP/OP PCR tests, clearance by a healthcare professional, or resolution of symptoms. In the prospective study, mobile phlebotomists collected whole blood, serum and a nasopharyngeal or oropharyngeal swab from each participant. Participants in the prospective study had the option to provide additional blood draws and questionnaires over a 2-month period. Prospective study blood samples were shipped either frozen or at room temperature before DNA extraction. The CDR1 and CDR2 encoded by the germline V gene are ENHRY and SYGVKD. From the cysteine through the phenylalanine, the CDR3 covers 15 amino acids. Only the CDR3 portion is preserved as DNA: 45 bases, with reading frame beginning at the first base. Trimming removed 1 base from V and 2 bases from J; the gene matches leave 4 bases unexplained.

As concerns this clone: The antigen this receptor binds is unknown. Base qualities are not at hand, and no much larger clone is one base apart.

The source of this sequence is a man between 45 and 60 years old who had recovered from COVID-19. The rearrangement joined TRBV10-3 to TRBJ2-5, with 7 bases matching TRBD2. Sequencing was done on a sample of PBMCs or T cells enriched from blood (not recorded which). The CDR3 amino acid sequence is: CAISEFSGPQETQYF. The nucleotide sequence reads TGTGCCATCAGTGAGTTTAGCGGGCCGCAAGAGACCCAGTACTTC.